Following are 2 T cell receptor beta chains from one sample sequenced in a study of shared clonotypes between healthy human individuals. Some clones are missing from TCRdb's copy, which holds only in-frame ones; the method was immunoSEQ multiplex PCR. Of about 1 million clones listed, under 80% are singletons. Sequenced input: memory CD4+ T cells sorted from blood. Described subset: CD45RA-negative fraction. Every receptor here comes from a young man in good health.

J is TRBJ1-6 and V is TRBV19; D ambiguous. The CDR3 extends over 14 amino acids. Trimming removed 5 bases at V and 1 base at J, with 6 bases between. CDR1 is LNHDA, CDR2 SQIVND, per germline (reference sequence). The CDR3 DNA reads TGTGCCAGTAGTGCGGGTTCCTATAATTCACCCCTCCACTTT. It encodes CASSAGSYNSPLHF. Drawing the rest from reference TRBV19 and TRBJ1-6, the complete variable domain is DGGITQSPKYLFRKEGQNVTLSCEQNLNHDAMYWYRQDPGQGLRLIYYSQIVNDFQKGDIAEGYSVSREKKESFPLTVTSAQKNPTAFYLCASSAGSYNSPLHFGNGTRLTVT.

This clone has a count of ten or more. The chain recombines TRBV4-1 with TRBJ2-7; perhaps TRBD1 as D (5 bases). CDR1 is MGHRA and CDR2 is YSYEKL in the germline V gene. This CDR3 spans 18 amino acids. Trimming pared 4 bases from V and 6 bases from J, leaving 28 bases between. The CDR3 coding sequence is TGCGCCAGCAGCCTCGAAGGGGCCTCGCTCCGTATAAGGCTCGAGCAGTACTTC. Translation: CASSLEGASLRIRLEQYF.